This entry lists 31 T cell receptor beta chains sequenced from one sample in a study of CD8+ T cells in alopecia areata. Reverse transcription of extracted RNA yielded cDNA, which provided the sequencing template. Repertoires were generated with immunoSEQ multiplex PCR, while TCRdb's copy carries only in-frame clones and drops some. The sample consists of around 65,000 clones, 45% to 50% of them appearing once. This material consisted of CD8+ T cells sorted from blood, taken at week 0. Every receptor here comes from a human donor with alopecia areata.

The rearrangement uses TRBV5-1 and TRBJ2-7; D might be TRBD2 (6 bases). The CDR3 contains 11 residues. Looked up from germline, CDR1 is SGHRS and CDR2 is YFSETQ. Trimming pared 7 bases from V and 5 bases from J, leaving 10 bases between. The CDR3 bases are TGCGCCAGCGGGGGGTCGCACGAGCAGTACTTC. Its translation: CASGGSHEQYF.

This clone was seen a handful of times. The V call is TRBV11-2, the J call TRBJ2-1, with 8 bases fitting TRBD1. V lost 2 bases, J lost 5 bases, and 8 bases stayed unmatched. There are 16 residues in the CDR3. Germline CDR1 SGHAT, CDR2 FQNNGV. This CDR3 is CASSLFWDRWHNEQFF. CDR3 in DNA: TGTGCCAGCAGCTTATTTTGGGACAGGTGGCACAATGAGCAGTTCTTC.

The chain has TRBV5-4 and TRBJ1-5; no definite D call. The V and J ends lost 0 bases and 9 bases respectively, with 10 bases between them. The CDR3 length is 13 residues. Germline V lookup: CDR1 SGHNT, CDR2 YYREEE (reference sequence). CDR3 coding DNA: TGTGCCAGCAGCTTGGACGGGATTCGGCCCCAGCATTTT. It codes for CASSLDGIRPQHF.

There are a few counts of this clone. The chain links TRBV7-8 to TRBJ1-2; D call uncertain. The CDR3 is 16 amino acids. Per the germline V gene, CDR1 is SGHVS and CDR2 is FQNEAQ. The V end was cut by 1 base, the J end by 7 bases, with 19 bases between. The CDR3 loop reads CASSLDGGSFSFGYTF. Written as DNA, the CDR3 is TGTGCCAGCAGCTTAGATGGTGGCAGCTTTTCTTTTGGCTACACCTTC. Supplemented by reference TRBV7-8 and TRBJ1-2, the full variable domain reads GAGVSQSPRYKVAKRGQDVALRCDPISGHVSLFWYQQALGQGPEFLTYFQNEAQLDKSGLPSDRFFAERPEGSVSTLKIQRTQQEDSAVYLCASSLDGGSFSFGYTFGSGTRLTVV.

The gene calls are TRBV4-3 and TRBJ1-2; unclear D gene. The CDR3 contains 16 residues. With 0 bases removed from V and 2 bases from J, the gap between germline ends came to 13 bases. CDR1 and CDR2 from the germline V gene are LGHNA and YSLEER. CDR3 in DNA: TGCGCCAGCAGCCAAGATCGTTACGGCTCAAACTATGGCTACACCTTC. This translates into CASSQDRYGSNYGYTF.

In its sample, this clone was seen a few times. V usage is TRBV7-9 and J usage is TRBJ2-1; D is uncertain. With 2 bases removed from V and 8 bases from J, the gap between germline ends came to 13 bases. This CDR3 comprises 14 residues. Germline-derived CDR1 and CDR2 are SEHNR and FQNEAQ (reference sequence). The CDR3: CASSLYPDFDEQFF. Written as DNA, the CDR3 is TGTGCCAGCAGCTTATATCCGGATTTCGATGAGCAGTTCTTC.

J is TRBJ1-1 and V is TRBV6-1; 7 bases match TRBD1. This CDR3 contains 15 residues. Looked up from germline, CDR1 is MNHNS and CDR2 is SASEGT. The J segment lost 0 bases and the V segment lost 4 bases, leaving 5 bases of the junction unmatched. The CDR3 DNA follows: TGTGCCAGCAGTGTTACAGGGGTTATGAACACTGAAGCTTTCTTT. It yields the protein CASSVTGVMNTEAFF.

The genes are TRBV5-1 and TRBJ2-5; D is uncertain. Germline loops: CDR1 SGHRS, CDR2 YFSETQ. V was shortened by 0 bases and J by 5 bases, with 8 bases between the two germline ends. The CDR3 extends over 13 amino acids. CDR3 amino acids: CASSLVGLETQYF. The CDR3 bases are TGCGCCAGCAGCTTGGTGGGGTTGGAGACCCAGTACTTC.

The sample holds one count of this clone. The genes are TRBV28 and TRBJ2-5, with D tentatively TRBD1 (6 bases). Germline lookup yields CDR1 MDHEN and CDR2 SYDVKM. The CDR3 is 14 amino acids. With 3 bases removed from V and 1 base from J, the gap between germline ends came to 9 bases. The CDR3 nucleotides are TGTGCCAGCAGTTTGCGGACAGTCCAAGAGACCCAGTACTTC. Its translation: CASSLRTVQETQYF. Full variable domain (rest looked up from reference TRBV28 and TRBJ2-5): DVKVTQSSRYLVKRTGEKVFLECVQDMDHENMFWYRQDPGLGLRLIYFSYDVKMKEKGDIPEGYSVSREKKERFSLILESASTNQTSMYLCASSLRTVQETQYFGPGTRLLVL.

The rearrangement links TRBV6-5 to TRBJ1-2; D gene uncertain. Germline CDR1 MNHEY, CDR2 SVGAGI. The CDR3 spans 13 residues. Trimming took 2 bases from V and 1 from J, leaving 5 bases between them. CDR3 in DNA: TGTGCCAGCAGTTACGACATTAACTATGGCTACACCTTC. Encoded protein: CASSYDINYGYTF.

This chain joins TRBV6-1 and TRBJ2-5; D might be TRBD2 (6 bases). V lost 2 bases, J lost 2 bases, and 9 bases lay in between. CDR1 and CDR2 (germline): MNHNS, SASEGT. The CDR3 loop spans 14 amino acids. DNA for the CDR3: TGTGCCAGCAGTGAATGGGGACTTCAAGAGACCCAGTACTTC. The encoded protein is CASSEWGLQETQYF.

The chain employs TRBV29-1 and TRBJ2-7, with 7 bases lining up with TRBD2. The trim removed 4 bases at V and 3 bases at J, leaving 15 bases unmatched. The CDR3 runs to 16 residues. Germline values: CDR1 SQVTM, CDR2 ANQGSEA. Written as DNA, the CDR3 is TGCAGCGTTGCTGGGGGGGAGGACAAAACATACTACGAGCAGTACTTC. The encoded protein is CSVAGGEDKTYYEQYF.

This clone was counted a single time. The chain employs TRBV30 and TRBJ2-7; D not resolved. Per germline, CDR1 GTSNPN and CDR2 SVGIG (reference sequence). V was pared by 0 bases and J by 2 bases, with 5 bases between. The CDR3 consists of 12 residues. The CDR3 DNA follows: TGTGCCTGGAGTGTTTATCCCTACGAGCAGTACTTC. This codes for CAWSVYPYEQYF.

There are many counts of this clone. The genes are TRBV2 and TRBJ2-1, with 8 bases lining up with TRBD1. The V gene's germline CDR1 is SNHLY and CDR2 FYNNEI. The CDR3 totals 16 residues. Trimming at V came to 0 bases and at J to 5 bases, leaving 6 bases not matched to a gene. The CDR3 nucleotides read TGTGCCAGCAGTGAAGCCGGGACAGGTGATAACAATGAGCAGTTCTTC. Protein: CASSEAGTGDNNEQFF.

This clone was observed a few times. The chain uses TRBV29-1 and TRBJ2-5, with 9 bases matching TRBD1. Germline V gene data show CDR1 as SQVTM and CDR2 as ANQGSEA. V gave up 2 bases and J gave up 0 bases; unmatched junction bases: 7. The CDR3 is made up of 16 amino acids. CDR3 DNA sequence: TGCAGCGTTGAACCGGGACAGGGACTGTACCAAGAGACCCAGTACTTC. Residues: CSVEPGQGLYQETQYF.

The CDR3 sequence: CASGLTLTGTSGSGELFF. Written as DNA, the CDR3 is TGTGCTAGTGGCTTAACCTTAACCGGGACTAGCGGGTCCGGGGAGCTGTTTTTT. V gene TRBV12-5 combines with J gene TRBJ2-2; TRBD2 matches 12 bases. This CDR3 has 18 residues. The V segment lost 6 bases and the J segment 6 bases; nucleotides outside the gene matches: 14. Germline V gene data show CDR1 as LGHNT and CDR2 as FRNRAP.

This clone was observed a handful of times. The chain combines TRBV7-9 with TRBJ2-1, with 12 bases matching TRBD2. The CDR3 loop spans 15 amino acids. V was clipped by 4 bases and J by 7 bases; unmatched bases: 5. Per the germline V gene, CDR1 is SEHNR and CDR2 is FQNEAQ (reference sequence). The CDR3 sequence: CASSSSGRGSNEQFF. CDR3 nucleotide sequence: TGTGCCAGCAGCTCTAGCGGGAGGGGGTCGAATGAGCAGTTCTTC.

V and J are TRBV10-2 and TRBJ2-5, with 7 bases aligning to TRBD1. From germline, CDR1 is WSHSY and CDR2 SAAADI. This CDR3 is 14 amino acids long. Trimming cost V 6 bases and J 1 base; bases outside gene matches: 5. The CDR3 is CASSETGSQETQYF. The CDR3 DNA sequence: TGCGCCAGCAGCGAGACAGGGTCCCAAGAGACCCAGTACTTC.

The rearrangement joins TRBV9 to TRBJ2-7; TRBD2 matches at 7 bases. From germline, CDR1 is SGDLS and CDR2 YYNGEE. This CDR3 has 14 residues. The V segment lost 4 bases and the J segment 7 bases; nucleotides outside the gene matches: 11. The CDR3 DNA reads TGTGCCAGCAGCTCGAGCGGGGCCGCGGGTGAGCAGTACTTC. Its translation: CASSSSGAAGEQYF.

The sample holds a few counts of this clone. The chain links TRBV6-6 to TRBJ2-1; D is uncertain. V lost 0 bases and J 9 bases, leaving 9 bases between the germline ends. CDR1 is MNHNY, CDR2 SVGAGI, per germline (reference sequence). The CDR3 contains 13 residues. The CDR3 is CASSYSYPGEQFF. DNA of the CDR3: TGTGCCAGCAGTTACTCGTACCCGGGTGAGCAGTTCTTC.

This clone was counted between two and nine times. V and J are TRBV2 and TRBJ2-1, with TRBD1 matching 9 bases. Per the germline V gene, CDR1 is SNHLY and CDR2 is FYNNEI. The V gene end was trimmed by 3 bases and the J gene end by 9 bases; junction bases not matched to a gene: 12. The CDR3 length is 16 residues. The CDR3 sequence is CASSDLRGQGKGEQFF. The CDR3 DNA reads TGTGCCAGCAGTGACCTACGGGGACAGGGTAAGGGTGAGCAGTTCTTC.

The J gene is TRBJ1-2, the V gene TRBV6-1; D call uncertain. Germline lookup yields CDR1 MNHNS and CDR2 SASEGT. V lost 4 bases and J 3 bases, leaving 18 bases between the germline ends. This CDR3 is built from 16 residues. The CDR3 here is CASSAGVGYGYYGYTF. The CDR3 coding sequence is TGTGCCAGCAGTGCGGGCGTGGGCTACGGGTACTATGGCTACACCTTC.

The rearrangement links TRBV27 to TRBJ2-5; 7 bases map to TRBD1. V lost 7 bases to trimming and J lost 4 bases; unmatched junction nucleotides: 12. This CDR3 contains 15 residues. Germline values: CDR1 MNHEY, CDR2 SMNVEV (reference sequence). CDR3 DNA: TGTGCCAGCACCCACAGAGGGACAGATGGAGAGACCCAGTACTTC. Residues: CASTHRGTDGETQYF.

This clone came up a few times. The chain carries TRBV5-1 and TRBJ1-1; D might be TRBD1 (6 bases). The CDR3 is 16 amino acids. Trimming shortened V by 4 bases and J by 1 base, and 17 bases separated the two germline ends. The germline V gene has CDR1 SGHRS and CDR2 YFSETQ. The CDR3 DNA reads as TGCGCCAGCAGCGTCGGACACAGGGCTACGAACACTGAAGCTTTCTTT. Translated: CASSVGHRATNTEAFF.

The chain is built from TRBV11-2 and TRBJ2-7, with D uncertain. The germline V and J ends were trimmed by 3 bases and 0 bases, with 9 bases remaining between them. Per germline, CDR1 SGHAT and CDR2 FQNNGV. The length of the CDR3 is 14 residues. CDR3 amino acids: CASSLGPNSYEQYF. The CDR3 region has the DNA TGTGCCAGCAGCTTGGGTCCAAACTCCTACGAGCAGTACTTC. The full variable domain, with the rest looked up from reference TRBV11-2 and TRBJ2-7, is EAGVAQSPRYKIIEKRQSVAFWCNPISGHATLYWYQQILGQGPKLLIQFQNNGVVDDSQLPKDRFSAERLKGVDSTLKIQPAKLEDSAVYLCASSLGPNSYEQYFGPGTRLTVT.

The chain joins TRBV27 to TRBJ2-7; 9 nucleotides match TRBD1. The length of the CDR3 is 13 residues. Germline V gene sequence: CDR1 MNHEY, CDR2 SMNVEV (reference sequence). With 5 bases clipped from V and 3 bases from J, the junction kept 2 bases outside the gene matches. CDR3 bases: TGTGCCAGCAGTCGGACAGGGGACTACGAGCAGTACTTC. Translating it yields CASSRTGDYEQYF.

This clone counts as large. The chain couples TRBV5-4 to TRBJ2-1; D remains unclear. V was cut by 7 bases and J by 0 bases, with 11 bases left in between. There are 14 residues in the CDR3. CDR1 SGHNT and CDR2 YYREEE come from the germline V gene (reference sequence). In DNA form, the CDR3 reads TGTGCCAGCGCTGCGACGGACTCCTACAATGAGCAGTTCTTC. Translating it yields CASAATDSYNEQFF. Combining the CDR3 with reference TRBV5-4 and TRBJ2-1 gives the whole variable domain ETGVTQSPTHLIKTRGQQVTLRCSSQSGHNTVSWYQQALGQGPQFIFQYYREEENGRGNFPPRFSGLQFPNYSSELNVNALELDDSALYLCASAATDSYNEQFFGPGTRLTVL.

V and J are TRBV11-3 and TRBJ2-5; 12 nucleotides line up with TRBD1. This CDR3 spans 16 amino acids. After removal of 5 bases from V and 4 bases from J, the junction contained 8 bases not matched to a gene. Germline CDR1 is SGHNT and CDR2 is YENEEA. CDR3 region: CASSLGDRGRGETQYF. The CDR3 coding sequence is TGTGCCAGCAGCCTGGGGGACAGGGGGCGCGGAGAGACCCAGTACTTC.

The V gene is TRBV7-9, the J gene TRBJ2-1; D not resolved. Trimming left V 5 bases short and J 8 bases short, with 13 bases between. The CDR3 covers 13 residues. Germline V lookup: CDR1 SEHNR, CDR2 FQNEAQ (reference sequence). The CDR3, as DNA: TGTGCCAGCAGCCCCCCGAGTTGGGATGAGCAGTTCTTC. Protein: CASSPPSWDEQFF.

This clone appeared a few times. The V and J genes are TRBV27 and TRBJ2-2, with D unresolved. CDR1 is MNHEY and CDR2 is SMNVEV in the germline V gene (reference sequence). V lost 6 bases and J 4 bases, leaving 12 bases between the germline ends. There are 14 residues in the CDR3. The DNA of the CDR3 is TGTGCCAGCAGCCCCGGTGAGGCCACCGGGGAGCTGTTTTTT. Its translation: CASSPGEATGELFF.

The CDR3 spells CASRLTVNTEAFF. DNA for the CDR3: TGTGCCAGCAGATTGACAGTGAACACTGAAGCTTTCTTT. The chain is built from TRBV6-5 and TRBJ1-1; the D gene is possibly TRBD1 (5 bases). This CDR3 spans 13 amino acids. The germline CDR1 and CDR2 sequences are MNHEY and SVGAGI. Trimming took off 6 bases at V and 0 bases at J, with 8 bases between the two ends.